A single sample is the source of the 22 T cell receptor beta chains below, sequenced in a study of a mutant IDH1 vaccine in newly diagnosed glioma. Documented time point: week 47, end of study. The investigators gave 300 ug of mutant IDH1 20-mer peptide in each vaccine dose, together with topical imiquimod. Profiled with immunoSEQ multiplex PCR; TCRdb holds only in-frame clones, not every one. The data contain 30,000 to 40,000 clones, around 90% of them seen just once; the ten biggest clones take up 5% to 5.5%. Antigens of these TCRs are unknown. This sample comprised PBMCs, obtained from a glioma patient whose treatment included an IDH1 peptide vaccine. The source is a woman in her forties with glioma.

The gene calls are TRBV6-5 and TRBJ2-5; D uncertain. CDR3 length equals 11 residues. Germline V gene sequence: CDR1 MNHEY, CDR2 SVGAGI. V lost 2 bases to trimming and J lost 4 bases, with 2 bases between them. The CDR3 here is CASSYGETQYF. The CDR3 DNA reads TGTGCCAGCAGTTACGGAGAGACCCAGTACTTC.

The rearrangement joins TRBV18 to TRBJ1-1; TRBD1 matches 9 bases. Germline CDR1 and CDR2: KGHSH and LQKENI. Trimming removed 6 bases from V and 1 base from J; junction bases left unmatched: 3. The CDR3 extends over 14 amino acids. The CDR3 protein is CASSAGQGNTEAFF. The CDR3 bases are TGTGCCAGCTCCGCGGGACAGGGGAACACTGAAGCTTTCTTT.

V and J are TRBV7-2 and TRBJ2-2; D possibly corresponds to TRBD2 (6 bases). Germline assignment: CDR1 SGHTA and CDR2 FQGNSA. With 5 bases removed from V and 1 base from J, the gap between germline ends came to 17 bases. This CDR3 is 17 amino acids long. The CDR3 loop is CASSQTPLALNTGELFF. The CDR3 nucleotides are TGTGCCAGCAGCCAGACGCCACTAGCCTTGAACACCGGGGAGCTGTTTTTT.

The chain combines TRBV18 with TRBJ2-6; the D gene is possibly TRBD1 (6 bases). In germline, CDR1 is KGHSH, CDR2 LQKENI. The length of the CDR3 is 19 residues. Trimming took off 3 bases at V and 0 bases at J, with 18 bases between the two ends. For the CDR3, the DNA is TGTGCCAGCTCACCGGGGGCCAGTCATGAGGTCTCTGGGGCCAACGTCCTGACTTTC. Its protein product is CASSPGASHEVSGANVLTF.

This clone was recorded a few times. This rearrangement joins TRBV5-1 to TRBJ1-1; 9 bases line up with TRBD1. Trimming cost V 5 bases and J 3 bases; bases outside gene matches: 8. Germline CDR1 is SGHRS and CDR2 is YFSETQ. CDR3 length: 15 amino acids. The CDR3 loop reads CASSYDRGGDTEAFF. The CDR3 DNA sequence: TGCGCCAGCAGTTATGACAGGGGGGGTGACACTGAAGCTTTCTTT.

This chain uses TRBV5-4 with TRBJ2-7; D is possibly TRBD1 (7 bases). Germline lookup yields CDR1 SGHNT and CDR2 YYREEE (reference sequence). Trimming removed 3 bases at V and 3 bases at J, with 19 bases between. This CDR3 region has 16 residues. The CDR3 sequence is CASSWDLGQGGYEQYF. In DNA form, the CDR3 reads TGTGCCAGCAGCTGGGACTTGGGGCAGGGGGGCTACGAGCAGTACTTC.

The chain joins TRBV29-1 to TRBJ1-2; possibly TRBD1 for D (6 bases). CDR3 size: 14 residues. The V end was cut by 1 base, the J end by 5 bases, with 14 bases between. Germline V lookup: CDR1 SQVTM, CDR2 ANQGSEA. CDR3 DNA sequence: TGCAGCGTTGAAGGACGGCAGGGGATTTATGGCTACACCTTC. Translated: CSVEGRQGIYGYTF.

This chain uses TRBV11-3 with TRBJ2-1, with TRBD2 matching over 11 bases. The CDR3 extends over 17 amino acids. Germline CDR1 reads SGHNT; CDR2 reads YENEEA. J gave up 2 bases and V 0 bases, and 3 bases lay outside the gene matches. The CDR3 coding sequence is TGTGCCAGCAGCTTAGATCTAGCGGGAGGCCCCTACAATGAGCAGTTCTTC. This encodes CASSLDLAGGPYNEQFF. The variable domain in full, completed from reference TRBV11-3 and TRBJ2-1, reads EAGVVQSPRYKIIEKKQPVAFWCNPISGHNTLYWYLQNLGQGPELLIRYENEEAVDDSQLPKDRFSAERLKGVDSTLKIQPAELGDSAVYLCASSLDLAGGPYNEQFFGPGTRLTVL.

The chain joins TRBV27 to TRBJ2-7; TRBD1 matches 8 bases. The CDR3 extends over 14 amino acids. V lost 4 bases and J lost 3; bases outside the gene matches: 5. The germline V gene encodes CDR1 MNHEY and CDR2 SMNVEV (reference sequence). The CDR3 region is CASSWKGTGYEQYF. In nucleotides, the CDR3 is TGTGCCAGCAGTTGGAAAGGGACAGGCTACGAGCAGTACTTC.

The chain couples TRBV5-6 to TRBJ2-5, with D perhaps given as TRBD1 or TRBD2 (5 bases each). CDR1 is SGHDT and CDR2 is YYEEEE in the germline V gene. This CDR3 comprises 13 residues. Deletions cut 4 bases from V and 3 bases from J, with 10 bases between. In DNA, the CDR3 is TGTGCCAGCAGCCAGGGACGAGAAGAGACCCAGTACTTC. Encoded protein: CASSQGREETQYF.

The chain has TRBV19 and TRBJ1-5; D is unclear. V dropped 4 bases and J dropped 6 bases, with 16 bases sitting between them. Germline V gene data show CDR1 as LNHDA and CDR2 as SQIVND (reference sequence). The CDR3 runs 15 residues. DNA for the CDR3: TGTGCCAGTAGTAAGGAGAGGTTAAGGAGTCAGCCCCAGCATTTT. Translating gives CASSKERLRSQPQHF.

The genes are TRBV2 and TRBJ1-2, with D uncertain. Germline CDR1 reads SNHLY; CDR2 reads FYNNEI. V shed 3 bases and J shed 4 bases, with 6 bases lying between them. The CDR3 is 12 residues long. The CDR3 DNA sequence: TGTGCCAGCAGTGACCGGAGCTATGGCTACACCTTC. Protein sequence: CASSDRSYGYTF. Combining the CDR3 with reference TRBV2 and TRBJ1-2 gives the whole variable domain EPEVTQTPSHQVTQMGQEVILRCVPISNHLYFYWYRQILGQKVEFLVSFYNNEISEKSEIFDDQFSVERPDGSNFTLKIRSTKLEDSAMYFCASSDRSYGYTFGSGTRLTVV.

The CDR3 reads CASSLLQVANTGELFF. DNA of the CDR3: TGTGCCAGCAGCTTGCTACAGGTCGCGAACACCGGGGAGCTGTTTTTT. The chain joins TRBV5-4 to TRBJ2-2; a weak D match, TRBD1 (5 bases). CDR3 length: 16 residues. The V end lost 1 base, the J end lost 0 bases, and 10 bases lay between the germline ends. Germline V gene sequence: CDR1 SGHNT, CDR2 YYREEE (reference sequence).

The V and J genes are TRBV19 and TRBJ2-2; possible D gene TRBD2, 5 bases. V gave up 4 bases and J gave up 8 bases, with 5 bases separating them. The CDR3 runs 11 residues. Germline lookup yields CDR1 LNHDA and CDR2 SQIVND (reference sequence). Here the CDR3 reads CASSTGGELFF. In DNA form, the CDR3 reads TGTGCCAGTAGTACGGGGGGGGAGCTGTTTTTT.

In this sample, this clone turned up a few times. The rearrangement uses TRBV6-5 and TRBJ2-5; TRBD2 is a possible D gene (6 bases). Germline CDR1 MNHEY, CDR2 SVGAGI. The CDR3 is made up of 12 amino acids. V lost 8 bases, J lost 5 bases, and 12 bases lay in between. Here the CDR3 reads CASRAGRETQYF. Here the CDR3 DNA reads TGTGCCAGCCGGGCGGGGAGGGAGACCCAGTACTTC.

Points on this clone: At one boundary the junction diverges from the germline segment, which might be a read error. This sequence joins TRBV7-2 and TRBJ2-7, with 11 bases identical to TRBD2. The CDR3 is 13 amino acids. Germline-derived CDR1 and CDR2 are SGHTA and FQGNSA. CDR3 DNA: TGTGCCAGCAGCTTAGAAGGGACTAGCGGACTGCACTTC. This encodes CASSLEGTSGLHF.

The chain links TRBV4-2 to TRBJ2-3; 12 bases are a match to TRBD2. This CDR3 is built from 20 residues. V trimming: 1 base; J trimming: 9 bases; junction bases outside the gene matches: 20. The germline V gene has CDR1 LGHNA and CDR2 YNFKEQ. CDR3: CASSQVRLAGGRWGRGTQYF. In DNA, the CDR3 is TGTGCCAGCAGCCAAGTTCGGCTAGCGGGGGGGCGTTGGGGACGTGGCACGCAGTATTTT.

The chain carries TRBV7-2 and TRBJ2-7, with 10 nucleotides matching TRBD2. This CDR3 contains 17 residues. Germline CDR1 is SGHTA and CDR2 is FQGNSA. V lost 4 bases to trimming and J lost 0 bases; unmatched junction nucleotides: 9. The CDR3 region is CASSWGGLAEPSYEQYF. The CDR3 DNA is TGTGCCAGCAGCTGGGGTGGACTAGCGGAGCCCTCCTACGAGCAGTACTTC. The full variable domain, rest sourced from reference TRBV7-2 and TRBJ2-7, is GAGVSQSPSNKVTEKGKDVELRCDPISGHTALYWYRQSLGQGLEFLIYFQGNSAPDKSGLPSDRFSAERTGGSVSTLTIQRTQQEDSAVYLCASSWGGLAEPSYEQYFGPGTRLTVT.

The CDR3 coding sequence is TGTGCCAGCAGCTTAACCGGACCCTATACGGGGCAGTTCTTC. This gives the protein CASSLTGPYTGQFF. The chain has TRBV7-9 and TRBJ2-1; D remains ambiguous. CDR3 length: 14 residues. Trimming cost V 2 bases and J 12 bases, with 17 bases left between them. The germline CDR1 and CDR2 sequences are SEHNR and FQNEAQ (reference sequence).

This clone came up once. CDR3 nucleotides: TGTGCCAGTTCGCTTAGCTTCTCCTACGAGCAGTACTTC. It codes for CASSLSFSYEQYF. The rearrangement joins TRBV19 to TRBJ2-7; D not certain. The V gene's germline CDR1 is LNHDA and CDR2 SQIVND (reference sequence). The V and J ends lost 8 bases and 0 bases respectively, with 11 bases between them. This CDR3 contains 13 residues.

This clone has a handful of counts. This chain uses TRBV5-6 with TRBJ2-5; TRBD2 matches 9 bases. V gave up 0 bases and J gave up 4 bases; unmatched junction bases: 4. Germline V gene sequence: CDR1 SGHDT, CDR2 YYEEEE. CDR3 length equals 15 residues. The CDR3 here is CASSLAAGGRETQYF. The CDR3, as DNA: TGTGCCAGCAGCTTGGCTGCGGGGGGGCGAGAGACCCAGTACTTC.

The chain uses TRBV11-2 and TRBJ2-5, with no clear D. Germline lookup yields CDR1 SGHAT and CDR2 FQNNGV. The V end was cut by 0 bases, the J end by 5 bases, with 7 bases between. This CDR3 has 13 amino acids. The CDR3 loop is CASSLDRSETQYF. The CDR3 nucleotides are TGTGCCAGCAGCTTAGATCGGAGTGAGACCCAGTACTTC.